This T cell receptor beta chain was recovered during a study of blood T cell repertoires in COVID-19. Study information: COVID-19 samples, acute and convalescent, were from the United States, Italy and Spain. T cells, B-cell-depleted T cells, or PBMCs provided the cDNA or gDNA that served as material.

Source study methods: Amplification of reference gene primers was used by the study to estimate nucleated cell counts. TCRdb's copy holds only in-frame clones and misses some; the assay was immunoSEQ multiplex PCR. For V, J and clone size, that table is used; D and trimming come from the DNA. The data show some 200,000 clones, 84% seen once. Germline CDR1 is SEHNR and CDR2 is FQNEAQ (reference sequence). This CDR3 has 15 residues. After removal of 5 bases from V and 5 bases from J, the junction contained 8 bases not matched to a gene. The chain has TRBV7-9 and TRBJ2-7; 11 bases agree with TRBD2. This TCR derives from an elderly woman with active or convalescent COVID-19. The sequencing input was peripheral blood. CDR3 DNA sequence: TGTGCCAGCAGCCAGGGCCTAGCGGGAGGCCACGAGCAGTACTTC. Translation: CASSQGLAGGHEQYF.